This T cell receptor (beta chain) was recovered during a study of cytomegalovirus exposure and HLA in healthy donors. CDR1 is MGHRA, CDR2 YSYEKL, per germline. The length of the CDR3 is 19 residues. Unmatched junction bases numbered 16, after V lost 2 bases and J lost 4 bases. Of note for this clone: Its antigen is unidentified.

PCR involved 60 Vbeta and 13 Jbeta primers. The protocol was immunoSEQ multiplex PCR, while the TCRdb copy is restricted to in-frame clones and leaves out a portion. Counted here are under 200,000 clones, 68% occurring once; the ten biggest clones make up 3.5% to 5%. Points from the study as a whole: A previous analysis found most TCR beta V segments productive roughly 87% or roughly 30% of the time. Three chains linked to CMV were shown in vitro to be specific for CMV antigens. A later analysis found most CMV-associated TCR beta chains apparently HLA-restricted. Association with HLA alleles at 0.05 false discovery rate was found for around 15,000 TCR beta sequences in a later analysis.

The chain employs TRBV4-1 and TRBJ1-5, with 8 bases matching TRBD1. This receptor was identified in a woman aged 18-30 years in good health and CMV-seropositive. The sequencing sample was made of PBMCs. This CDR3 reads CASSQSVSPDRVGNQPQHF. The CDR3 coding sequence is TGCGCCAGCAGCCAATCAGTTTCCCCGGACAGGGTGGGGAATCAGCCCCAGCATTTT.